This entry concerns a single T cell receptor (beta chain). The entry originates in a study of blood T cell repertoires in COVID-19. Produced via immunoSEQ multiplex PCR; TCRdb's table is partial and in-frame only. The sample has about 210,000 clones, 65% to 85% seen once. V was cut by 4 bases and J by 5 bases, with 8 bases left in between. The germline gives CDR1 SGHVS, CDR2 FNYEAQ. This CDR3 contains 12 residues. Sequencing was done on a sample of PBMCs or T cells enriched from blood (not recorded which). The origin of this receptor is a man aged 25-45 years with acute COVID-19. V gene TRBV7-6 combines with J gene TRBJ1-1; D call uncertain. The CDR3 DNA reads TGTGCCAGCAGCTCAGTAATAACTGAAGCTTTCTTT. It codes for CASSSVITEAFF.